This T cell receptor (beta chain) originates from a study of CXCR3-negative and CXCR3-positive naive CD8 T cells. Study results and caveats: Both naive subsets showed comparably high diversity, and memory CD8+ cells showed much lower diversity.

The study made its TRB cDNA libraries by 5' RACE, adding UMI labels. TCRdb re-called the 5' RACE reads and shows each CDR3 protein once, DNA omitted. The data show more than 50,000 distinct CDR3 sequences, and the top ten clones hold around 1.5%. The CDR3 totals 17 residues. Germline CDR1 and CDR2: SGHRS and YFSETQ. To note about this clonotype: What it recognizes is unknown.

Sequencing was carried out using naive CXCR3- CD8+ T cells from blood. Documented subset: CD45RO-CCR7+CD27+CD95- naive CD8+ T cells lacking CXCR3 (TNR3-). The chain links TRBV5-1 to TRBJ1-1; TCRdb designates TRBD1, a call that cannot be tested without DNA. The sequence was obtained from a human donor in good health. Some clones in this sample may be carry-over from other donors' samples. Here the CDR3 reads CASSDTGTGLLYTEAFF. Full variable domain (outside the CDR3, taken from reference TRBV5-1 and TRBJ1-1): KAGVTQTPRYLIKTRGQQVTLSCSPISGHRSVSWYQQTPGQGLQFLFEYFSETQRNKGNFPGRFSGRQFSNSRSEMNVSTLELGDSALYLCASSDTGTGLLYTEAFFGQGTRLTVV.